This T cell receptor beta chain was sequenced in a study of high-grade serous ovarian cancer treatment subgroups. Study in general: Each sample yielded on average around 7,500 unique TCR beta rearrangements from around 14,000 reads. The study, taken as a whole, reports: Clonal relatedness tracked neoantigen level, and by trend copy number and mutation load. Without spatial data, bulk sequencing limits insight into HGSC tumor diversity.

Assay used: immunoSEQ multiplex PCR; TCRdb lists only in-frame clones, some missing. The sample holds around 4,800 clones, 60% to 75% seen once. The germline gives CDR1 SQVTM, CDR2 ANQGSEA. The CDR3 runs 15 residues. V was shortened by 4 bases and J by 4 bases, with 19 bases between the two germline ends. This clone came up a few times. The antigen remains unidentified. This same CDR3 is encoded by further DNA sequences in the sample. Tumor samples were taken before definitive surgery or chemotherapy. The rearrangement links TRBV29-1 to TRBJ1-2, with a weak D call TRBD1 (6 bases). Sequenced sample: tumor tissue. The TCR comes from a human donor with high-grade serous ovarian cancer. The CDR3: CSVGSGGTGVYGYTF. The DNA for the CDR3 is TGCAGCGTTGGAAGCGGGGGCACTGGGGTCTATGGCTACACCTTC.